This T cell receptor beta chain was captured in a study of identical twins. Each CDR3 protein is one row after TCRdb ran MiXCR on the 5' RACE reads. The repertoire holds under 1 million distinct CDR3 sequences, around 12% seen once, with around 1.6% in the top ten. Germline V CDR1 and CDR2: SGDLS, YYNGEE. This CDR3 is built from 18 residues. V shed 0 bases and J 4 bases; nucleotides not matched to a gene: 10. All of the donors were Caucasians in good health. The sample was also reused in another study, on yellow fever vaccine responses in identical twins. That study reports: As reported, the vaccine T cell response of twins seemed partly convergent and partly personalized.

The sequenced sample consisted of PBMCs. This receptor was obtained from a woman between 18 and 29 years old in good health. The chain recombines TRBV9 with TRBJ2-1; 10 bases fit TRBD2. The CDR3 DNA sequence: TGTGCCAGCAGCGTAGCTAGGTCTAGCGGGGGTCGTTACAATGAGCAGTTCTTC. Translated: CASSVARSSGGRYNEQFF.